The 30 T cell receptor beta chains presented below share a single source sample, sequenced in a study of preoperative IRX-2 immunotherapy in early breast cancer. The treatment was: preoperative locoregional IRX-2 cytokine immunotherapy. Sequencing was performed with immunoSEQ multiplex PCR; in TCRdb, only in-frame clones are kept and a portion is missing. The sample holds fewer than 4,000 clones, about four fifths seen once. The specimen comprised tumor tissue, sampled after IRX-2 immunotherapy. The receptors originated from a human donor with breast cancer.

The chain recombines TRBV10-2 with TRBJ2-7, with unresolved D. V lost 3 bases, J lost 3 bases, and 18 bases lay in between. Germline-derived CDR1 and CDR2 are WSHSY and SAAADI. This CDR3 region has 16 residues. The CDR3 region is CASSDRSGVRLYEQYF. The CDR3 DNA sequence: TGCGCCAGCAGTGACAGGTCTGGGGTACGACTCTACGAGCAGTACTTC.

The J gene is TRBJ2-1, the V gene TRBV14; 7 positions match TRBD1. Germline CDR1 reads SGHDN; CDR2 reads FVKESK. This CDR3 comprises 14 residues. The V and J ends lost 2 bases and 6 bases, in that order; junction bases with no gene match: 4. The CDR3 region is CASSQPGQFNEQFF. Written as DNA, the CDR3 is TGTGCCAGCAGCCAACCGGGACAGTTCAATGAGCAGTTCTTC.

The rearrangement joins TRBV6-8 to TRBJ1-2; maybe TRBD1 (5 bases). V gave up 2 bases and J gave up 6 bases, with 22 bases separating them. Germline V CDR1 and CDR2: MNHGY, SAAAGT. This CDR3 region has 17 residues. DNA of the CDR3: TGTGCCAGCAGTTACCACGTCGTTGACAGCCGGTTGGATGGCTACACCTTC. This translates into CASSYHVVDSRLDGYTF.

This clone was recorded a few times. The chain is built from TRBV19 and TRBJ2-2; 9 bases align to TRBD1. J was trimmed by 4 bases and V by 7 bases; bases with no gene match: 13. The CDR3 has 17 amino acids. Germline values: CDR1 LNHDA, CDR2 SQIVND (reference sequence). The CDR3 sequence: CASTLPRTGAFTGELFF. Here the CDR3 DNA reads TGTGCCAGTACCTTACCTAGGACAGGGGCCTTCACCGGGGAGCTGTTTTTT.

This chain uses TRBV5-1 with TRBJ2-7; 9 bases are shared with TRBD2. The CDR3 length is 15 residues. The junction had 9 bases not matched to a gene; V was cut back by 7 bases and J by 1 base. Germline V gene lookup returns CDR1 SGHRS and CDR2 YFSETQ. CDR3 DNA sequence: TGCGCCAGCCAGAAACCGACTAGCGGATCCTACGAGCAGTACTTC. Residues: CASQKPTSGSYEQYF.

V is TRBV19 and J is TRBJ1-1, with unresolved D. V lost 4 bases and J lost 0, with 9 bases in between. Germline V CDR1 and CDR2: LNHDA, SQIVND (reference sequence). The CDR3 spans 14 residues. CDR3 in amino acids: CASSTPAMNTEAFF. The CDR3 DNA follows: TGTGCCAGTAGTACCCCAGCTATGAACACTGAAGCTTTCTTT.

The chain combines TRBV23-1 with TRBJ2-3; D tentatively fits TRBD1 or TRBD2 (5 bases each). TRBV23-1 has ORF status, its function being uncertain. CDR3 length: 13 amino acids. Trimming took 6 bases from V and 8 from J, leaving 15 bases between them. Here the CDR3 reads CASSLLGAGTQYF. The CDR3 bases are TGCGCCAGCAGCCTCCTTGGGGCGGGTACGCAGTATTTT.

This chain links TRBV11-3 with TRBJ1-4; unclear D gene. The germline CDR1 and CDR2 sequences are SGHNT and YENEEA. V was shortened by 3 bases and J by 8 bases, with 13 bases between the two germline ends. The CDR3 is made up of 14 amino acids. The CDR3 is CASSLAGDVEKLFF. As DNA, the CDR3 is TGTGCCAGCAGCTTGGCTGGGGATGTGGAAAAACTGTTTTTT.

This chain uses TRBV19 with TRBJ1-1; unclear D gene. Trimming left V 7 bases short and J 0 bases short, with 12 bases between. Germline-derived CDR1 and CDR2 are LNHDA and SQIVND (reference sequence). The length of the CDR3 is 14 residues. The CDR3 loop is CASIRERLNTEAFF. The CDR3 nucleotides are TGTGCCAGTATCCGGGAGAGATTGAACACTGAAGCTTTCTTT.

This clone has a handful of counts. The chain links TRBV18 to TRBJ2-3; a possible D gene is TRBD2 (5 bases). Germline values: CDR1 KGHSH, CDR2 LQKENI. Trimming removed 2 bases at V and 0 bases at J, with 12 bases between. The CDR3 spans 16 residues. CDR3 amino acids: CASSPAIASSTDTQYF. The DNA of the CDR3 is TGTGCCAGCTCACCAGCGATAGCGTCTAGCACAGATACGCAGTATTTT. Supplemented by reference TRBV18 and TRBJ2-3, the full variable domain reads NAGVMQNPRHLVRRRGQEARLRCSPMKGHSHVYWYRQLPEEGLKFMVYLQKENIIDESGMPKERFSAEFPKEGPSILRIQQVVRGDSAAYFCASSPAIASSTDTQYFGPGTRLTVL.

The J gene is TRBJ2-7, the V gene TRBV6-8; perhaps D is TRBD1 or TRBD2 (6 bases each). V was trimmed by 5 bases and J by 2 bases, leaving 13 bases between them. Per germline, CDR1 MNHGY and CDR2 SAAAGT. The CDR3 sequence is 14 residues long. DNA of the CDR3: TGTGCCAGCAGTGTGGCAGGGGAGGCCTACGAGCAGTACTTC. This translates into CASSVAGEAYEQYF.

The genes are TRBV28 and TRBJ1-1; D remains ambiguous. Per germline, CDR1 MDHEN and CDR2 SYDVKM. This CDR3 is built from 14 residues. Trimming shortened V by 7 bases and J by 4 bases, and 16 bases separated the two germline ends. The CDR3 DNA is TGTGCCAGCACCAACACGGGGTACTCCACTGAAGCTTTCTTT. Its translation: CASTNTGYSTEAFF.

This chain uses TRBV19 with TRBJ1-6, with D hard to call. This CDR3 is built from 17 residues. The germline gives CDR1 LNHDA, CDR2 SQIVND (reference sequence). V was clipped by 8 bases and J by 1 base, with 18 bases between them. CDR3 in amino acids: CASSPGRLHSYNSPLHF. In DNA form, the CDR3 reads TGTGCCAGTTCTCCGGGGAGGCTTCATTCCTATAATTCACCCCTCCACTTT.

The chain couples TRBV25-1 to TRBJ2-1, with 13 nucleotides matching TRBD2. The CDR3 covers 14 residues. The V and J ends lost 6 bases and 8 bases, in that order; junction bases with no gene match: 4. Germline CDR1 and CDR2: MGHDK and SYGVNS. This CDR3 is CASSGTSGTHEQFF. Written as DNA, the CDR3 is TGTGCCAGCAGCGGGACTAGCGGGACGCATGAGCAGTTCTTC.

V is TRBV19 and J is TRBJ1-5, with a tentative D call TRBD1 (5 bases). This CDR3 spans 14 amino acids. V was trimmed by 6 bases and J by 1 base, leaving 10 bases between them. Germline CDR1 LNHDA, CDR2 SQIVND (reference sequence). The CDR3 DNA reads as TGTGCCAGTAGCGGGGGACGGAGCAATCAGCCCCAGCATTTT. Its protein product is CASSGGRSNQPQHF.

The CDR3 sequence: CASSLSPDGHSYEQYF. As DNA, the CDR3 is TGTGCCAGCAGTTTATCTCCGGACGGACATTCCTACGAGCAGTACTTC. This chain uses TRBV28 with TRBJ2-7, with D possibly matching TRBD1 (5 bases). The CDR3 has 16 residues. CDR1 MDHEN and CDR2 SYDVKM come from the germline V gene. The V and J ends lost 1 base and 1 base respectively, with 14 bases between them.

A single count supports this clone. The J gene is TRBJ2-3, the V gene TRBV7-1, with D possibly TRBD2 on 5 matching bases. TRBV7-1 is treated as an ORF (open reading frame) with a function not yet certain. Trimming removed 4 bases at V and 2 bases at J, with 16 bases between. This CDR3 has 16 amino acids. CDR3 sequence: CASSLALDGHTDTQYF. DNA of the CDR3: TGTGCCAGCAGCTTAGCGCTGGACGGGCACACAGATACGCAGTATTTT.

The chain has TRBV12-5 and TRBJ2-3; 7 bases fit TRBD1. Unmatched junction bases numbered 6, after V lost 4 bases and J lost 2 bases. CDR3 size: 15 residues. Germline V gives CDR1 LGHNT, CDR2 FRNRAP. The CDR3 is CASGSGQANTDTQYF. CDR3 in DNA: TGTGCTAGTGGTTCAGGACAGGCGAACACAGATACGCAGTATTTT.

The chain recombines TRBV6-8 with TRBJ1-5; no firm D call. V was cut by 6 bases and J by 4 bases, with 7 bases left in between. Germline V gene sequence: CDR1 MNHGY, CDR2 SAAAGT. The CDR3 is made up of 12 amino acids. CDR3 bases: TGTGCCAGCAGGGGCTTAAATCAGCCCCAGCATTTT. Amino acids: CASRGLNQPQHF.

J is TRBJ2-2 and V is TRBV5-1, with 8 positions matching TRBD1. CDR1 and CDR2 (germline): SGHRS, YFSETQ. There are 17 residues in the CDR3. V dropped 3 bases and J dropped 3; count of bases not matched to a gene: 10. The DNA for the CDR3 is TGCGCCAGCAGCTCCGAACCAAACAGGGGGTACACCGGGGAGCTGTTTTTT. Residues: CASSSEPNRGYTGELFF.

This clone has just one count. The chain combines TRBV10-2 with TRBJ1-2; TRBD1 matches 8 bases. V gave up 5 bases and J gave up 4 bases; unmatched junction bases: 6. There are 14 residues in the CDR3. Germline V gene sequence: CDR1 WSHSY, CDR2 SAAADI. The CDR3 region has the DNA TGCGCCAGCAGTCTGGACAGGGAGGGCTATGGCTACACCTTC. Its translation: CASSLDREGYGYTF.

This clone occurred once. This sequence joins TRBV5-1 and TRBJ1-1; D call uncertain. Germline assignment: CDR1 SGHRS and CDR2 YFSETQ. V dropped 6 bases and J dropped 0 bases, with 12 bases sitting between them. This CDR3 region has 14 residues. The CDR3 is CASKEGSLNTEAFF. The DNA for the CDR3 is TGCGCCAGCAAGGAGGGCAGTTTGAACACTGAAGCTTTCTTT.

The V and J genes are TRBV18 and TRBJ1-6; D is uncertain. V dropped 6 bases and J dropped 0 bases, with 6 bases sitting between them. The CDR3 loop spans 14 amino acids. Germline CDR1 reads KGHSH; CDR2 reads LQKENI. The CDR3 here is CASSDSSYNSPLHF. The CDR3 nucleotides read TGTGCCAGCTCCGATAGCTCCTATAATTCACCCCTCCACTTT.

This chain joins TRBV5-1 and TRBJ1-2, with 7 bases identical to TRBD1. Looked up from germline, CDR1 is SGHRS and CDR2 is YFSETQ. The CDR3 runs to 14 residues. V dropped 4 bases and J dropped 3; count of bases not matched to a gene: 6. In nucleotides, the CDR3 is TGCGCCAGCAGCATAGGGGACAGCTACTATGGCTACACCTTC. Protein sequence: CASSIGDSYYGYTF.

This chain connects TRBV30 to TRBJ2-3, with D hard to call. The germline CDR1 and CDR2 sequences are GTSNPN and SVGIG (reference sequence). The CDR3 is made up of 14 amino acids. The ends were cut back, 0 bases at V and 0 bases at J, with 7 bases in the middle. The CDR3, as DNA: TGTGCCTGGAGTGTCTCAGCTAGCACAGATACGCAGTATTTT. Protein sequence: CAWSVSASTDTQYF.

In nucleotides, the CDR3 is TGTGCCAGCAGTTACCCCCAGGGACTAGCGGGAGGCCTACCTTACGAGCAGTACTTC. Protein: CASSYPQGLAGGLPYEQYF. V usage is TRBV6-8 and J usage is TRBJ2-7; 15 bases are a match to TRBD2. CDR3 length equals 19 residues. Germline CDR1 is MNHGY and CDR2 is SAAAGT. The ends lost 2 bases at V and 4 bases at J; junction bases unmatched: 12.

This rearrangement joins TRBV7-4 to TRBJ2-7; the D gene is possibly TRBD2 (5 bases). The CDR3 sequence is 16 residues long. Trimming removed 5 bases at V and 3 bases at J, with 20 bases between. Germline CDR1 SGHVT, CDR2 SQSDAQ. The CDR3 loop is CASSPDTEVALYEQYF. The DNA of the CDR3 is TGTGCCAGCAGCCCGGATACGGAGGTGGCTCTCTACGAGCAGTACTTC.

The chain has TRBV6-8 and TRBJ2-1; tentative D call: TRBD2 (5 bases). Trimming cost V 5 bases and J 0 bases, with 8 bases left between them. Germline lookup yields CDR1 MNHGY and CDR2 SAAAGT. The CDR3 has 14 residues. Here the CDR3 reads CASSRGLSYNEQFF. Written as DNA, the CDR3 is TGTGCCAGCAGTCGCGGACTCTCCTACAATGAGCAGTTCTTC.

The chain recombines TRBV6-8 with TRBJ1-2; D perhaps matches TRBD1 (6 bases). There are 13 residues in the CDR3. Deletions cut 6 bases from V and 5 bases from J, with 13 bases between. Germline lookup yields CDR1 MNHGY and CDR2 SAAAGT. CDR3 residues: CASRGGMEYGYTF. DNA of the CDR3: TGTGCCAGCAGAGGGGGGATGGAGTATGGCTACACCTTC.

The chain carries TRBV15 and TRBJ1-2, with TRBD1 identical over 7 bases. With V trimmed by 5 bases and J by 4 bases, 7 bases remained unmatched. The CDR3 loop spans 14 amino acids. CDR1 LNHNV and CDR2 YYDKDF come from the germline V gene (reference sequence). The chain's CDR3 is CATSRDSPLYGYTF. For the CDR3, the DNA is TGTGCCACCAGCCGGGACAGCCCACTCTATGGCTACACCTTC.